One sample yielded the 4 T cell receptor beta chains listed below, sequenced in a study of neurological immune-mediated disorders. TCRdb fed the 5' RACE reads into MiXCR, producing one record per CDR3 protein. The profile covers under 50,000 distinct CDR3 sequences, with 13% appearing a single time and 4.5% to 5.5% taken by the ten largest. As to time point: longitudinal time-point 2. Sample: PBMCs. Receptor source: a male donor with HTLV-1-associated myelopathy (HAM/TSP).

This clonotype has at least ten counts. This chain joins TRBV29-1 and TRBJ2-7, with D maybe TRBD1 (6 bases). V was cut by 6 bases and J by 3 bases, with 9 bases left in between. The CDR3 totals 11 residues. The germline V gene has CDR1 SQVTM and CDR2 ANQGSEA. DNA of the CDR3: TGCAGCGTATCACAGGGCTACGAGCAGTACTTC. This codes for CSVSQGYEQYF.

Many counts were recorded for this clonotype. This chain links TRBV12-3 or TRBV12-4 with TRBJ1-2; 8 bases align to TRBD1. Trimming at V came to 3 bases and at J to 6 bases, leaving 12 bases not matched to a gene. This CDR3 spans 16 amino acids. The DNA for the CDR3 is TGTGCCAGCAGTTTGGGCGCCGGGACAGGTAGCGATGGCTACACCTTC. Protein: CASSLGAGTGSDGYTF.

This clonotype has a handful of counts. One end of the junction varies from germline; a read error may be responsible. The chain combines TRBV20-1 with TRBJ2-7; D is uncertain. The CDR3 length is 11 residues. Germline CDR1 is DFQATT and CDR2 is SNEGSKA (reference sequence). The CDR3 nucleotides are TGCAGCGCTACTCACGGCTACGAGCAGTACTTC. It codes for CSATHGYEQYF.

This clonotype was found many times. CDR3 amino acids: CASSLSYAAPLHF. CDR3 DNA sequence: TGTGCCAGCAGCTTAAGCTATGCAGCACCCCTCCACTTT. This chain uses TRBV7-6 with TRBJ1-6; D ambiguous. Germline CDR1 reads SGHVS; CDR2 reads FNYEAQ. Trimming pared 2 bases from V and 11 bases from J, leaving 10 bases between. The CDR3 contains 13 residues.